This T cell receptor (beta chain) was observed in a study of T cells in localized non-small cell lung cancer. The protocol was immunoSEQ multiplex PCR, while the TCRdb copy is restricted to in-frame clones and leaves out a portion. This repertoire shows around 41,000 clones, 70% to 90% found once; its top ten account for less than 9%. As to this clone: Its antigen remains unidentified.

Points from the study as a whole: When the top 100 tumor clones were examined, a median roughly 62 of them also appeared in the adjacent lung, which was paired and uninvolved. Heterogeneity cannot be ruled out, as sequencing used one tumor region only. Measurement of T cell clonality placed uninvolved adjacent lung highest, above the level in tumor.

The TCR was taken from a woman aged 18 to 55 with stage III lung adenocarcinoma. This material consisted of peripheral blood, taken before any cancer treatment.

For the CDR3, the DNA is TGTGCCAGCAGCAGCAGACAGCACACGGATAGCAATCAGCCCCAGCATTTT. It specifies CASSSRQHTDSNQPQHF. The chain combines TRBV21-1 with TRBJ1-5; no DNA check was done on the table's D call, TRBD1. TRBV21-1 constitutes a pseudogene. The CDR3 runs to 17 residues.